The 24 T cell receptor beta chains reported below all come from one sample, sequenced in a study of blood T cell repertoires in COVID-19. The method was immunoSEQ multiplex PCR; TCRdb's version includes in-frame clones alone and lacks a portion of them. The table shows 150,000 to 200,000 clones, with approximately 86% occurring only once. The sequencing sample was made of peripheral blood. The receptors originated from a woman aged 55-69 years who had recovered from COVID-19.

As for this clone: The identical CDR3 is also encoded by other nucleotide sequences in the sample. This chain joins TRBV3-1 (or the pseudogene TRBV3-2) and TRBJ2-1; D is unresolved. The CDR3 has 14 amino acids. Between the trimmed V and J ends, which lost 1 base and 3 bases, there was a span of 7 bases. Germline V CDR1 and CDR2: LGHDT, YNNKEL (reference sequence). Here the CDR3 reads CASSQVESYNEQFF. The DNA of the CDR3 is TGTGCCAGCAGCCAAGTCGAGAGCTACAATGAGCAGTTCTTC.

This clone was found a few times. This sequence joins TRBV3-1 (or the pseudogene TRBV3-2) and TRBJ2-6, with TRBD1 identical over 8 bases. The V gene end was trimmed by 5 bases and the J gene end by 0 bases; junction bases not matched to a gene: 18. Germline CDR1 is LGHDT and CDR2 is YNNKEL (reference sequence). The CDR3 extends over 21 amino acids. The CDR3 loop reads CASSARQGAGHNPSGANVLTF. The CDR3 bases are TGTGCCAGCAGCGCCCGCCAGGGGGCAGGCCACAACCCCTCTGGGGCCAACGTCCTGACTTTC.

This sequence joins TRBV13 and TRBJ1-2; tentative D call: TRBD1 (6 bases). From germline, CDR1 is PRHDT and CDR2 FYEKMQ (reference sequence). The CDR3 runs to 14 residues. The V end was cut by 5 bases, the J end by 3 bases, with 13 bases between. CDR3 amino acids: CASSRTDSYYGYTF. The CDR3 DNA is TGTGCCAGCAGCCGTACGGACAGCTACTATGGCTACACCTTC.

The CDR3 nucleotides read TGTGCCAGCGGCTCTCAGGGTGAAGCTGGAGAGACCCAGTACTTC. Translation gives CASGSQGEAGETQYF. The chain links TRBV28 to TRBJ2-5; D is possibly TRBD1 (5 bases). Germline CDR1 MDHEN, CDR2 SYDVKM. The CDR3 length is 15 residues. V was pared by 8 bases and J by 4 bases, with 20 bases between. Drawing the rest from reference TRBV28 and TRBJ2-5, the complete variable domain is DVKVTQSSRYLVKRTGEKVFLECVQDMDHENMFWYRQDPGLGLRLIYFSYDVKMKEKGDIPEGYSVSREKKERFSLILESASTNQTSMYLCASGSQGEAGETQYFGPGTRLLVL.

The chain has TRBV7-3 and TRBJ2-1; D not resolved. V was cut by 4 bases and J by 6 bases, with 10 bases left in between. Per the germline V gene, CDR1 is SGHTA and CDR2 is FQGTGA. The CDR3 is 13 residues long. The chain's CDR3 is CASSSDIVNEQFF. CDR3 DNA sequence: TGTGCCAGCAGCTCTGACATTGTCAATGAGCAGTTCTTC.

The V and J genes are TRBV30 and TRBJ2-1; D is possibly TRBD1 (6 bases). The CDR3 length is 20 residues. From germline, CDR1 is GTSNPN and CDR2 SVGIG (reference sequence). V was shortened by 1 base and J by 1 base, with 26 bases between the two germline ends. Here the CDR3 DNA reads TGTGCCTGGAGTGGTAAGGGGGAAGTTGGGACGGGAAGATCCTACAATGAGCAGTTCTTC. The encoded protein is CAWSGKGEVGTGRSYNEQFF. Combining the CDR3 with reference TRBV30 and TRBJ2-1 gives the whole variable domain SQTIHQWPATLVQPVGSPLSLECTVEGTSNPNLYWYRQAAGRGLQLLFYSVGIGQISSEVPQNLSASRPQDRQFILSSKKLLLSDSGFYLCAWSGKGEVGTGRSYNEQFFGPGTRLTVL.

The chain uses TRBV5-1 and TRBJ2-7; 7 nucleotides align to TRBD1. Germline V gene lookup returns CDR1 SGHRS and CDR2 YFSETQ. Unmatched junction bases numbered 8, after V lost 0 bases and J lost 5 bases. The CDR3 spans 15 residues. This CDR3 reads CASSLGGPGGDEQYF. CDR3 in DNA: TGCGCCAGCAGCTTGGGGGGGCCAGGGGGTGACGAGCAGTACTTC.

The rearrangement links TRBV24-1 to TRBJ1-2; 7 bases map to TRBD1. V was pared by 2 bases and J by 4 bases, with 9 bases of the junction left unmatched. This CDR3 has 16 residues. Germline CDR1 is KGHDR and CDR2 is SFDVKD. Written as DNA, the CDR3 is TGTGCCACCAGTGATTCTGGTAGAGGGGGCCCCTATGGCTACACCTTC. It codes for CATSDSGRGGPYGYTF.

The chain uses TRBV18 and TRBJ2-5; possibly TRBD2 for D (6 bases). Germline CDR1 is KGHSH and CDR2 is LQKENI. V was clipped by 0 bases and J by 1 base, with 6 bases between them. The CDR3 consists of 14 residues. The CDR3 nucleotides read TGTGCCAGCTCACCACCGGGACTCCAAGAGACCCAGTACTTC. Protein product: CASSPPGLQETQYF.

The CDR3 protein is CASGIQGAHVVGEQYF. The CDR3 nucleotides read TGTGCCAGCGGTATACAGGGGGCGCACGTTGTGGGCGAGCAGTACTTC. The chain has TRBV27 and TRBJ2-7; 9 bases line up with TRBD1. V shed 8 bases and J 6 bases; nucleotides not matched to a gene: 17. The CDR3 has 16 residues. Germline CDR1 reads MNHEY; CDR2 reads SMNVEV (reference sequence).

This clone has just one count. This rearrangement joins TRBV7-6 to TRBJ2-3; 9 bases line up with TRBD1. Per germline, CDR1 SGHVS and CDR2 FNYEAQ. The CDR3 runs 16 residues. V lost 1 base and J lost 5; bases outside the gene matches: 7. The CDR3 here is CASSLGYRGPGDTQYF. CDR3 nucleotide sequence: TGTGCCAGCAGCTTAGGGTACAGGGGGCCGGGAGATACGCAGTATTTT.

The J gene is TRBJ1-6, the V gene TRBV3-1 (or the pseudogene TRBV3-2); the D is unclear. The CDR3 has 17 amino acids. The germline V and J ends were trimmed by 1 base and 0 bases, with 10 bases remaining between them. The germline V gene encodes CDR1 LGHDT and CDR2 YNNKEL (reference sequence). The CDR3 DNA reads TGTGCCAGCAGCCAAGGCTCCATTAGCTCCTATAATTCACCCCTCCACTTT. It specifies CASSQGSISSYNSPLHF.

The CDR3 DNA is TGTGCCAGCAGCTTGGGACAGGGGAATAACTATGGCTACACCTTC. This sequence encodes CASSLGQGNNYGYTF. The genes are TRBV5-4 and TRBJ1-2; 8 nucleotides match TRBD1. V gave up 0 bases and J gave up 1 base; unmatched junction bases: 2. This CDR3 contains 15 residues. Per the germline V gene, CDR1 is SGHNT and CDR2 is YYREEE (reference sequence).

This chain connects TRBV10-1 to TRBJ2-1; D may be TRBD1 (5 bases). Per germline, CDR1 WNHNN and CDR2 SYGVQD (reference sequence). CDR3 size: 13 residues. The V gene lost 5 bases and the J gene lost 4 bases, with 9 bases spanning the gap. CDR3 DNA: TGCGCCAGCAGTACTGACAGTTACAATGAGCAGTTCTTC. Translation: CASSTDSYNEQFF.

V gene TRBV2 combines with J gene TRBJ1-5; tentatively, D is TRBD1 (5 bases). V lost 7 bases and J lost 3, with 10 bases in between. The CDR3 sequence is 13 residues long. CDR1 SNHLY and CDR2 FYNNEI come from the germline V gene. The CDR3 is CASTRQLNQPQHF. CDR3 nucleotide sequence: TGTGCCAGCACCAGACAGCTCAATCAGCCCCAGCATTTT.

Only one count was recorded for this clone. This chain connects TRBV6-5 to TRBJ1-2, with a possible D match to TRBD1 (5 bases). This CDR3 comprises 14 residues. Germline assignment: CDR1 MNHEY and CDR2 SVGAGI. V gave up 8 bases and J gave up 4 bases, with 17 bases separating them. The DNA of the CDR3 is TGTGCCAGCGCCCTCCCGAGGGGAGGCTATGGCTACACCTTC. Its protein product is CASALPRGGYGYTF.

This clone was seen only a few times. The chain has TRBV5-1 and TRBJ2-7; 7 nucleotides match TRBD1. This CDR3 is built from 13 residues. With 5 bases clipped from V and 2 bases from J, the junction kept 4 bases outside the gene matches. From germline, CDR1 is SGHRS and CDR2 YFSETQ. Here the CDR3 reads CASSQGDAYEQYF. Written as DNA, the CDR3 is TGCGCCAGCAGTCAGGGGGACGCCTACGAGCAGTACTTC.

Here the CDR3 DNA reads TGTGCCAGCAGCCCCGGGAGGGGAAACTATGGCTACACCTTC. Amino acid sequence: CASSPGRGNYGYTF. The genes are TRBV7-8 and TRBJ1-2; D may be TRBD1 (5 bases). Germline V lookup: CDR1 SGHVS, CDR2 FQNEAQ. The V gene lost 5 bases and the J gene lost 2 bases, with 12 bases spanning the gap. The CDR3 is 14 amino acids.

The sample holds one count of this clone. The chain links TRBV29-1 to TRBJ1-2; maybe TRBD1 (5 bases). Germline V gene sequence: CDR1 SQVTM, CDR2 ANQGSEA. The CDR3 has 11 amino acids. V shed 5 bases and J shed 8 bases, with 12 bases lying between them. The CDR3 region is CSVRGDSGYTF. CDR3 bases: TGCAGCGTTAGGGGCGATTCGGGCTACACCTTC.

The chain uses TRBV2 and TRBJ1-5; D remains ambiguous. Trimming pared 5 bases from V and 5 bases from J, leaving 13 bases between. Germline V CDR1 and CDR2: SNHLY, FYNNEI. The CDR3 contains 14 residues. CDR3 region: CASSPVWGDQPQHF. The CDR3 nucleotides are TGTGCCAGCAGTCCCGTTTGGGGAGATCAGCCCCAGCATTTT.

The J gene is TRBJ1-4, the V gene TRBV5-5; D may be TRBD1 (5 bases). This CDR3 has 14 residues. Germline loops: CDR1 SGHKS, CDR2 YYEKEE (reference sequence). Trimming shortened V by 2 bases and J by 3 bases, and 8 bases separated the two germline ends. In DNA form, the CDR3 reads TGTGCCAGCAGCTTTCGGGGGGCTAATGAAAAACTGTTTTTT. It encodes CASSFRGANEKLFF.

This rearrangement joins TRBV20-1 to TRBJ2-1; 12 nucleotides agree with TRBD2. V dropped 3 bases and J dropped 12; count of bases not matched to a gene: 6. Germline V gene data show CDR1 as DFQATT and CDR2 as SNEGSKA (reference sequence). The length of the CDR3 is 13 residues. Here the CDR3 reads CSASASGGALQFF. DNA for the CDR3: TGCAGTGCTAGTGCTAGCGGGGGGGCCTTGCAGTTCTTC.

The rearrangement links TRBV9 to TRBJ2-2, with TRBD2 matching 7 bases. CDR1 is SGDLS and CDR2 is YYNGEE in the germline V gene. The CDR3 is 15 residues long. V was clipped by 4 bases and J by 6 bases; unmatched bases: 9. The CDR3 reads CASSRERGTAGELFF. In DNA form, the CDR3 reads TGTGCCAGCAGCCGAGAGCGGGGTACCGCCGGGGAGCTGTTTTTT.

This clone was seen once. The rearrangement uses TRBV4-2 and TRBJ2-1; TRBD2 matches at 15 bases. Trimming cost V 4 bases and J 3 bases; bases outside gene matches: 7. The germline CDR1 and CDR2 sequences are LGHNA and YNFKEQ. The CDR3 length is 18 residues. As DNA, the CDR3 is TGTGCCAGCAGCCGCCGGACTAGCGGGGGGGCCGGCTACAATGAGCAGTTCTTC. Protein: CASSRRTSGGAGYNEQFF.